Listed below are T cell receptor beta chains from one sample, sequenced in a study of shared clonotypes between healthy human individuals. Data came from immunoSEQ multiplex PCR; TCRdb stores just in-frame clones and leaves some out. The sample lists roughly 500,000 clones, 60% to 80% seen once, with 12% in the top ten. The sequencing sample was made of PBMCs. These receptors were collected from a woman aged 35 to 49 in good health. Some clones in this sample may be carry-over from other donors' samples. Each CDR3 is given with its conserved first and last residue. The order of the fields is clone size, V gene, J gene, D gene, CDR3 DNA, CDR3 protein. A D gene is named only where the DNA matches it firmly. Part of the rows lack a size; the others show once, few, many or a class for expanded clones.

abundance: NA
v_gene: TRBV6-1
j_gene: TRBJ2-1
d_gene: NA
CDR3nt: TGTGCCAGCAGGGGGGACCAAGCCTACAATGAGCAGTTCTTC
CDR3aa: CASRGDQAYNEQFF

abundance: NA
v_gene: TRBV11-2
j_gene: TRBJ1-4
d_gene: NA
CDR3nt: TGTGCCAGCAGCTTATCTGGGGGGTCTAATGAAAGACTGTTTTTT
CDR3aa: CASSLSGGSNERLFF

abundance: NA
v_gene: TRBV7-6
j_gene: TRBJ1-5
d_gene: TRBD1
CDR3nt: TGTGCCAGCATGGTAGAGACAGGGGAGCTAAATAGCAATCAGCCCCAGCATTTT
CDR3aa: CASMVETGELNSNQPQHF

abundance: NA
v_gene: TRBV6-1
j_gene: TRBJ2-2
d_gene: NA
CDR3nt: TGTGCCAGCAGTGAGTCACAGGGACCCGGGGAGCTGTTTTTT
CDR3aa: CASSESQGPGELFF

abundance: NA
v_gene: TRBV7-9
j_gene: TRBJ2-3
d_gene: TRBD1
CDR3nt: TGTGCCAGCAGCTTTACAGGGGGTTCAGATACGCAGTATTTT
CDR3aa: CASSFTGGSDTQYF

abundance: NA
v_gene: TRBV18
j_gene: TRBJ2-7
d_gene: NA
CDR3nt: TGTGCCAGCTCACGTCTTTCGGCCACCTACGAGCAGTACTTC
CDR3aa: CASSRLSATYEQYF

abundance: NA
v_gene: TRBV19
j_gene: TRBJ2-7
d_gene: NA
CDR3nt: TGTGCCAGTAGTATTACCACCCTTAGCTCCTACGAGCAGTACTTC
CDR3aa: CASSITTLSSYEQYF

abundance: NA
v_gene: TRBV5-1
j_gene: TRBJ2-5
d_gene: NA
CDR3nt: TGCGCCAGCAGCTTGGAACACGTCGGGGAGACCCAGTACTTC
CDR3aa: CASSLEHVGETQYF

abundance: NA
v_gene: TRBV7-9
j_gene: TRBJ2-2
d_gene: TRBD1
CDR3nt: TGTGCCAGCAGCCATCTGACAGGGCGGACCGGGGAGCTGTTTTTT
CDR3aa: CASSHLTGRTGELFF

abundance: NA
v_gene: TRBV5-1
j_gene: TRBJ2-2
d_gene: NA
CDR3nt: TGCGCCAGCAGCTTCGACAGTGTTGCGAACACCGGGGAGCTGTTTTTT
CDR3aa: CASSFDSVANTGELFF

abundance: NA
v_gene: TRBV7-2
j_gene: TRBJ2-7
d_gene: NA
CDR3nt: TGTGCCAGCAGCGCCTTCGGCGGGATGACATCCTACGAGCAGTACTTC
CDR3aa: CASSAFGGMTSYEQYF

abundance: many
v_gene: TRBV6-1
j_gene: TRBJ1-2
d_gene: NA
CDR3nt: TGTGCCAGCAGTGCGACAGGAATAACTAACTATGGCTACACCTTC
CDR3aa: CASSATGITNYGYTF

abundance: NA
v_gene: TRBV6-6
j_gene: TRBJ2-5
d_gene: TRBD2
CDR3nt: TGTGCCAGCACCTGGGGGGGACAGACCCAGTACTTC
CDR3aa: CASTWGGQTQYF

abundance: many
v_gene: TRBV7-3
j_gene: TRBJ2-3
d_gene: NA
CDR3nt: TGTGCCAGCAGCCCTGGGATGAGGGCTACAGATACGCAGTATTTT
CDR3aa: CASSPGMRATDTQYF

abundance: NA
v_gene: TRBV6-1
j_gene: TRBJ2-1
d_gene: NA
CDR3nt: TGTGCCAGCAGTGATACGGGGGTTCTCCAATTCGAGCAGTTCTTC
CDR3aa: CASSDTGVLQFEQFF

abundance: NA
v_gene: TRBV2
j_gene: TRBJ2-7
d_gene: NA
CDR3nt: TGTGCCAGCAGCCAAAGACTCCCCGAGCAGTACTTC
CDR3aa: CASSQRLPEQYF

abundance: NA
v_gene: TRBV2
j_gene: TRBJ1-2
d_gene: NA
CDR3nt: TGTGCCAGCACGGGCGAGGGGGGCTACTATGGCTACACCTTC
CDR3aa: CASTGEGGYYGYTF

abundance: once
v_gene: TRBV30
j_gene: TRBJ1-5
d_gene: TRBD1
CDR3nt: TGTGCCTGGAGTTTCCAGGGGGACATACCCAATCAGCCCCAGCATTTT
CDR3aa: CAWSFQGDIPNQPQHF

abundance: few
v_gene: TRBV11-2
j_gene: TRBJ2-2
d_gene: NA
CDR3nt: TGTGCCAGCAGCAAACAGTCGAACACCGGGGAGCTGTTTTTT
CDR3aa: CASSKQSNTGELFF

abundance: NA
v_gene: TRBV2
j_gene: TRBJ2-5
d_gene: NA
CDR3nt: TGTGCCAGCGCGGACAGGGAGGGATTGAGCAAAGAGACCCAGTACTTC
CDR3aa: CASADREGLSKETQYF

abundance: NA
v_gene: TRBV2
j_gene: TRBJ2-1
d_gene: NA
CDR3nt: TGTGCCAGCAGGGGGATAGTACTTGAGCAGTTCTTC
CDR3aa: CASRGIVLEQFF

abundance: NA
v_gene: TRBV7-2
j_gene: TRBJ1-4
d_gene: TRBD1
CDR3nt: TGTGCCAGCAGCCCAAACCCCCAGGGGGCGAGCGAAAAACTGTTTTTT
CDR3aa: CASSPNPQGASEKLFF

abundance: NA
v_gene: TRBV11-1
j_gene: TRBJ1-5
d_gene: TRBD1
CDR3nt: TGTGCCAGCAGCTTCGAAAGGGGACAGGGGGCGCGACAGCCCCAGCATTTT
CDR3aa: CASSFERGQGARQPQHF

abundance: NA
v_gene: TRBV2
j_gene: TRBJ1-3
d_gene: TRBD1
CDR3nt: TGTGCCAGCAGGCCGGACAGGGTTCGAAACACCATATATTTT
CDR3aa: CASRPDRVRNTIYF

abundance: NA
v_gene: TRBV4-1
j_gene: TRBJ2-5
d_gene: TRBD1
CDR3nt: TGCGCCAGCAGCCAAGTACAGGGGGCGCGGGAGACCCAGTACTTC
CDR3aa: CASSQVQGARETQYF

abundance: NA
v_gene: TRBV2
j_gene: TRBJ2-7
d_gene: TRBD2
CDR3nt: TGTGCCAGCAGTGATAGCCTGGCAGCTCCCAGTAGCGGGAGAACCTACGAGCAGTACTTC
CDR3aa: CASSDSLAAPSSGRTYEQYF

abundance: NA
v_gene: TRBV13
j_gene: TRBJ1-1
d_gene: NA
CDR3nt: TGTGCCAGCAGCCCCAAGGGACAAAGGAACACTGAAGCTTTCTTT
CDR3aa: CASSPKGQRNTEAFF

abundance: few
v_gene: TRBV5-1
j_gene: TRBJ2-3
d_gene: TRBD2
CDR3nt: TGCGCCAGCAGCCCTGGACTAGCGCTGGATACGCAGTATTTT
CDR3aa: CASSPGLALDTQYF

abundance: once
v_gene: TRBV19
j_gene: TRBJ2-7
d_gene: TRBD1
CDR3nt: TGTGCCAGTAGTATACCCGGACAGGGGGCTTACGAGCAGTACTTC
CDR3aa: CASSIPGQGAYEQYF

abundance: once
v_gene: TRBV15
j_gene: TRBJ2-1
d_gene: NA
CDR3nt: TGTGCCACCAGCAGAGATCGCGCAAGATACAATGAGCAGTTCTTC
CDR3aa: CATSRDRARYNEQFF